This T cell receptor beta chain comes out of a study of blood T cells in healthy people across ages. Study summary: Capture via template switching afforded approximately one barcoded beta molecule per two T cells. Study findings and constraints: The study found more naive CD4+ cells and higher diversity in long-lived than aged donors. With naive T cell percentage, TCR beta diversity showed a strong correlation.

A second about 7 to 12 cycle PCR used barcoded and J-beta primers. Via MiXCR, TCRdb re-called the 5' RACE reads, giving one row per CDR3 protein. The sample records over 600,000 distinct CDR3 sequences, 40% to 50% being singletons. Of note for this clonotype: The target antigen is unknown.

RNA extraction gave at least 5.5 micrograms of total RNA per sample. V lost 2 bases to trimming and J lost 4 bases, with 12 bases between them. The CDR3 consists of 15 residues. From germline, CDR1 is MNHEY and CDR2 SMNVEV (reference sequence). The receptor comes from a man of 80 years or more in good health. The chain links TRBV27 to TRBJ2-1; tentatively, D is TRBD2 (6 bases). The sequenced sample consisted of blood. The CDR3 nucleotides are TGTGCCAGCAGTTTAGCCAGCGGGCCTTACAATGAGCAGTTCTTC. Residues: CASSLASGPYNEQFF.